This T cell receptor (beta chain) was documented in a study of T-cell reconstitution after alpha-beta-depleted transplantation in children. Using unique molecular identifiers, the investigators prepared the TCRbeta library. Each CDR3 protein is one row after TCRdb ran MiXCR on the PCR reads. Among some 240,000 distinct CDR3 sequences listed, about 9.6% were seen once. The CDR3 spans 16 residues. Per the germline V gene, CDR1 is SEHNR and CDR2 is FQNEAQ (reference sequence). With V trimmed by 4 bases and J by 4 bases, 7 bases remained unmatched. This sample comprised PBMCs from the stem cell graft donor, obtained from the stem cell graft. The chain joins TRBV7-9 to TRBJ2-3, with TRBD1 matching over 11 bases. The sequence was collected from a human donor who donated a stem cell graft to a child with SCID. CDR3 sequence reads: CASSSWTGGSSDTQYF. CDR3 nucleotides: TGTGCCAGCAGCTCCTGGACAGGGGGCTCGTCAGATACGCAGTATTTT.